The 16 T cell receptor beta chains reported below all come from one sample, sequenced in a study of post-analysis software for immune sequencing data. Study-wide findings and caveats: TRBV segments more frequent in patients than in controls numbered five and included TRBV5-6, TRBV5-1 and TRBV20-1.

Built from TCR beta cDNA, the libraries had unique molecular identifiers in them. MiXCR, applied by TCRdb to the PCR reads, yields one record per CDR3 protein. The sample gives some 890,000 distinct CDR3 sequences, roughly half of which show up once; 4.6% is in the top ten. These receptors' targets are unknown. Specimen: blood. The receptors stem from a girl aged 5-17 years with multiple sclerosis.

This clonotype was found many times. One end of the junction varies from germline; a read error may be responsible. This chain uses TRBV5-1 with TRBJ2-7, with 8 positions matching TRBD2. Germline CDR1 is SGHRS and CDR2 is YFSETQ. The CDR3 length is 14 residues. The chain's CDR3 is CASSLAGTDYEQYF. For the CDR3, the DNA is TGTGCCAGCAGCTTAGCGGGGACCGACTACGAGCAGTACTTC.

The chain couples TRBV2 to TRBJ2-5; 11 positions match TRBD2. Germline V gene sequence: CDR1 SNHLY, CDR2 FYNNEI. The J segment lost 2 bases and the V segment lost 7 bases, leaving 15 bases of the junction unmatched. The CDR3 is 18 amino acids. The CDR3 DNA reads TGTGCCAGCATAGGCCTAGCGGGAGGCCCAGGAGGACAAGAGACCCAGTACTTC. It specifies CASIGLAGGPGGQETQYF.

This chain uses TRBV29-1 with TRBJ2-1; 7 positions match TRBD2. Germline trimming cut 6 bases from V and 0 bases from J; bases unmatched to any gene: 23. The CDR3 length is 20 residues. CDR1 and CDR2 from the germline V gene are SQVTM and ANQGSEA. This chain's CDR3 is CSVRYVPGLSGSNSYNEQFF. For the CDR3, the DNA is TGCAGCGTCAGATACGTACCGGGACTATCTGGATCCAACTCCTACAATGAGCAGTTCTTC.

This clonotype was seen a handful of times. The chain couples TRBV28 to TRBJ2-4; weak D call: TRBD2 (5 bases). Germline V gives CDR1 MDHEN, CDR2 SYDVKM. The CDR3 contains 13 residues. Trimming took off 3 bases at V and 13 bases at J, with 16 bases between the two ends. The CDR3 DNA follows: TGTGCCAGCAGTTTGCGGACCTTCGGGGAGCAGTACTTC. Protein sequence: CASSLRTFGEQYF.

Comments on this clonotype: An end of the junction differs from the germline gene, which may be a read error. This chain connects TRBV5-6 to TRBJ2-7, with D possibly TRBD2 on 7 matching bases. The CDR3 loop spans 16 amino acids. Germline V gene lookup returns CDR1 SGHDT and CDR2 YYEEEE. CDR3 sequence reads: CASNLASGEGAYEQYF. Written as DNA, the CDR3 is TGTGCCAGCAACTTGGCCTCGGGGGAGGGGGCCTACGAGCAGTACTTC.

This clonotype appeared a single time. The chain uses TRBV5-5 and TRBJ2-5, with 7 bases aligning to TRBD1. CDR3 size: 14 residues. Germline V gives CDR1 SGHKS, CDR2 YYEKEE (reference sequence). After removal of 0 bases from V and 4 bases from J, the junction contained 3 bases not matched to a gene. The chain's CDR3 is CASSLETGPETQYF. Here the CDR3 DNA reads TGTGCCAGCAGCTTGGAGACAGGGCCAGAGACCCAGTACTTC.

This clonotype was seen a handful of times. The chain employs TRBV5-5 and TRBJ2-3, with a weak D call TRBD2 (6 bases). The germline gives CDR1 SGHKS, CDR2 YYEKEE (reference sequence). Deletions cut 1 base from V and 3 bases from J, with 12 bases between. There are 15 residues in the CDR3. The CDR3 DNA reads TGTGCCAGCAGCTTGATAACGGGGGTGACAGATACGCAGTATTTT. It is translated as CASSLITGVTDTQYF.

Regarding this clonotype: At one boundary the junction diverges from the germline segment, which might be a read error. This sequence joins TRBV20-1 and TRBJ2-5; 11 bases map to TRBD2. Germline-derived CDR1 and CDR2 are DFQATT and SNEGSKA (reference sequence). The CDR3 sequence is 12 residues long. The CDR3 region is CSTSGGEETQYF. The CDR3 bases are TGCAGTACTAGCGGGGGTGAAGAGACCCAGTACTTC.

The chain is built from TRBV20-1 and TRBJ2-7; D not resolved. CDR3 length: 13 residues. Trimming shortened V by 6 bases and J by 2 bases, and 14 bases separated the two germline ends. Germline V gene lookup returns CDR1 DFQATT and CDR2 SNEGSKA (reference sequence). This CDR3 reads CSAGTTLAYEQYF. The CDR3 DNA reads TGCAGTGCAGGTACGACGTTGGCCTACGAGCAGTACTTC.

V is TRBV20-1 and J is TRBJ2-5; no definite D call. CDR1 is DFQATT, CDR2 SNEGSKA, per germline (reference sequence). V was shortened by 2 bases and J by 4 bases, with 5 bases between the two germline ends. This CDR3 comprises 11 residues. CDR3 sequence: CSARYAETQYF. In DNA, the CDR3 is TGCAGTGCTAGATATGCAGAGACCCAGTACTTC.

J is TRBJ2-1 and V is TRBV7-8; TRBD1 is a possible D gene (5 bases). V dropped 2 bases and J dropped 3 bases, with 14 bases sitting between them. CDR1 SGHVS and CDR2 FQNEAQ come from the germline V gene. The CDR3 loop spans 16 amino acids. CDR3 sequence reads: CASSLIVQVLYNEQFF. DNA for the CDR3: TGTGCCAGCAGCTTAATAGTACAGGTTCTCTACAATGAGCAGTTCTTC.

V usage is TRBV12-3 or TRBV12-4 and J usage is TRBJ2-7, with a tentative D call TRBD1 (6 bases). The ends were cut back, 5 bases at V and 4 bases at J, with 15 bases in the middle. CDR3 size: 14 residues. The CDR3 DNA reads TGTGCCAGCAGTGACACGACAGGCTTTTACGAGCAGTACTTC. It translates to CASSDTTGFYEQYF.

This sequence joins TRBV12-5 and TRBJ1-5; D is perhaps TRBD1 (5 bases). Trimming took 7 bases from V and 2 from J, leaving 18 bases between them. In germline, CDR1 is LGHNT, CDR2 FRNRAP. This CDR3 contains 16 residues. CDR3 nucleotides: TGTGCTAGTGTTAACCCGGGGCCGAAGGGCAATCAGCCCCAGCATTTT. Amino acids: CASVNPGPKGNQPQHF. Based on the CDR3 plus reference TRBV12-5 and TRBJ1-5, the full variable domain is DARVTQTPRHKVTEMGQEVTMRCQPILGHNTVFWYRQTMMQGLELLAYFRNRAPLDDSGMPKDRFSAEMPDATLATLKIQPSEPRDSAVYFCASVNPGPKGNQPQHFGDGTRLSIL.

The rearrangement joins TRBV2 to TRBJ2-5; TRBD1 matches 11 bases. The tail of the sequence fits TRBJ2-7 better, so the J call may be wrong. In germline, CDR1 is SNHLY, CDR2 FYNNEI. The CDR3 is 15 amino acids. This chain's CDR3 is CASSPRDRGSDEQYF. Written as DNA, the CDR3 is TGTGCCAGCAGTCCCCGGGACAGGGGGTCGGACGAGCAGTACTTC.

The chain carries TRBV5-1 and TRBJ2-7; 9 positions match TRBD2. Losses at the gene ends were 1 base for V and 2 bases for J; bases not matched to a gene: 7. The CDR3 is 16 residues long. Germline assignment: CDR1 SGHRS and CDR2 YFSETQ. DNA of the CDR3: TGCGCCAGCAGCTTGATCCCAGCGGGGGGTGCCTACGAGCAGTACTTC. Protein: CASSLIPAGGAYEQYF.

On this clonotype itself: Compared with germline, one end of the junction differs, possibly owing to a read error. The chain couples TRBV20-1 to TRBJ2-7; D possibly corresponds to TRBD2 (6 bases). The CDR3 extends over 13 amino acids. Germline V gives CDR1 DFQATT, CDR2 SNEGSKA (reference sequence). CDR3 sequence: CSAERDSPNEQYF. DNA of the CDR3: TGCAGTGCTGAACGGGACTCCCCCAACGAACAGTACTTC.